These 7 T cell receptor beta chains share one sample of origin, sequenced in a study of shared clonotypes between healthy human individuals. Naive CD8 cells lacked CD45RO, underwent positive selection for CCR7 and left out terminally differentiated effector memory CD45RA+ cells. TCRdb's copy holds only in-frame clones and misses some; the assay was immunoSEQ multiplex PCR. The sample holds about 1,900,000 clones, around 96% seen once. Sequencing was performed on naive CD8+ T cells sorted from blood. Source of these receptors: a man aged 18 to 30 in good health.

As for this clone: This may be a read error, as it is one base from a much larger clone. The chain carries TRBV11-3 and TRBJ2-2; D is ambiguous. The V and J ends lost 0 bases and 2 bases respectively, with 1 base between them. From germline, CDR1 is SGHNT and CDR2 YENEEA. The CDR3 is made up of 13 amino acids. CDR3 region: CASSLDNTGELFF. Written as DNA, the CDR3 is TGTGCCAGCAGCTTAGACAACACCGGGGAGCTGTTTTTT.

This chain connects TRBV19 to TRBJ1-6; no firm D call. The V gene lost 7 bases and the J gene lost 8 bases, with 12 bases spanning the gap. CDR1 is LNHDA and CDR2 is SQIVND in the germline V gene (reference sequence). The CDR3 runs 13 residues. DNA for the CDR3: TGTGCCAGTAAGGCACGTGGCGATTCACCCCTCCACTTT. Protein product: CASKARGDSPLHF.

The CDR3 nucleotides are TGTGCCAGCGGAGAGGGACCTCACAATGAGCAGTTCTTC. Protein sequence: CASGEGPHNEQFF. This chain links TRBV6-5 with TRBJ2-1; the D call may be TRBD1 or TRBD2 (5 bases each). Per the germline V gene, CDR1 is MNHEY and CDR2 is SVGAGI. The V gene lost 8 bases and the J gene lost 5 bases, with 13 bases spanning the gap. The CDR3 is 13 amino acids.

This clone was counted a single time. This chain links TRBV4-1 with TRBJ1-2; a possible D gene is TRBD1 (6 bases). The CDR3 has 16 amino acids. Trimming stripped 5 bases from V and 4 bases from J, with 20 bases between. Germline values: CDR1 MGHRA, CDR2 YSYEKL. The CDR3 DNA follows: TGCGCCAGCAGCGAGGGGGGGGAACCGGAGATCTATGGCTACACCTTC. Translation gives CASSEGGEPEIYGYTF.

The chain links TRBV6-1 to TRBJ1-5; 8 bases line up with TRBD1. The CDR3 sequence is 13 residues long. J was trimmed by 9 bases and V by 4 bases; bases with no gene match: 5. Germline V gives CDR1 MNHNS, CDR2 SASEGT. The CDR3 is CASSAGTGAPQHF. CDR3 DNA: TGTGCCAGCAGTGCCGGGACAGGTGCGCCCCAGCATTTT.

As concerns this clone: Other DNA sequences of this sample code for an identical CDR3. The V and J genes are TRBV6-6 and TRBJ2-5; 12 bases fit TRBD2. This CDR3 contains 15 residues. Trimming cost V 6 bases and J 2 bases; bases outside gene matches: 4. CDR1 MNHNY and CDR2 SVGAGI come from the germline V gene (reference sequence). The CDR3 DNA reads TGTGCCAGCAGCCCTACTAGCGGGGGGCAAGAGACCCAGTACTTC. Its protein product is CASSPTSGGQETQYF.

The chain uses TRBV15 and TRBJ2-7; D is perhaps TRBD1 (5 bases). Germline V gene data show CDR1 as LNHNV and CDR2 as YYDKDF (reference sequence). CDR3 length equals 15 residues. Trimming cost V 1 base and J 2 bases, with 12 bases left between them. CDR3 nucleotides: TGTGCCACCAGCAGAGTGACAGCCATGGCCTACGAGCAGTACTTC. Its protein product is CATSRVTAMAYEQYF.